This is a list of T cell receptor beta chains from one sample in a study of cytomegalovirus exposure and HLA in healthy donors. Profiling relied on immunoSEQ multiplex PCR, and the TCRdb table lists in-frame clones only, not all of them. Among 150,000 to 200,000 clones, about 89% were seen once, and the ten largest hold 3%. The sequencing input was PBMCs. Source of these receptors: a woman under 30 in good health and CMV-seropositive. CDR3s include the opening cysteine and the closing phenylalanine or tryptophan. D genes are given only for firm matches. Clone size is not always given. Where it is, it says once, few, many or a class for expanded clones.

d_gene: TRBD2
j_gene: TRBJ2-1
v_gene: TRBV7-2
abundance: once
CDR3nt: TGTGCCAGCAGCTTAGGGACTAGCGGGGGGGCCCACAATGAGCAGTTCTTC
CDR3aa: CASSLGTSGGAHNEQFF

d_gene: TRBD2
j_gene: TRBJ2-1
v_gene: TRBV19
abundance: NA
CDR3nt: TGTGCCAGTACCCTGACTAGCGGGGGCCTAAATGAGCAGTTCTTC
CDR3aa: CASTLTSGGLNEQFF

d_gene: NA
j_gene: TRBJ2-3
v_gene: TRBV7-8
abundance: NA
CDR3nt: TGTGCCAGCAGCTTAGCGCAAGTAGCGGAAAGCACAGATACGCAGTATTTT
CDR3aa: CASSLAQVAESTDTQYF

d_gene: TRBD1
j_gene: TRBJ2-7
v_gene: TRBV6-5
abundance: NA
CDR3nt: TGTGCCAGCAGTTACTCGGGGACAGGGAGGCACGAGCAGTACTTC
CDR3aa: CASSYSGTGRHEQYF

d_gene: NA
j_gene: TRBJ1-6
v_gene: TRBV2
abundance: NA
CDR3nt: TGTGCCAGCAGCAAGGAGAGCTCCTATAATTCACCCCTCCACTTT
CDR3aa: CASSKESSYNSPLHF

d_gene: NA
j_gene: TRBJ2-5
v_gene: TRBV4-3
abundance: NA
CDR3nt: TGCGCCAGCAGCCTGGGGACAAGGGGAGAGACCCAGTACTTC
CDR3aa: CASSLGTRGETQYF

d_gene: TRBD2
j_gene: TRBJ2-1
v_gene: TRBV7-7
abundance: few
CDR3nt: TGTGCCAGCAGCTTATTGCGGGAGGATGAGCAGTTCTTC
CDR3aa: CASSLLREDEQFF

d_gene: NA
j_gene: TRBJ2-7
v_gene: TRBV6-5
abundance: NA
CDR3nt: TGTGCCAGCAGTTATGACAGGACAAAGTACGAGCAGTACTTC
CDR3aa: CASSYDRTKYEQYF

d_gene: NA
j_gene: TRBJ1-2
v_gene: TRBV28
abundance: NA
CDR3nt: TGTGCCAGCAGTCCCCAACAGGGTCCCCTTTATGGCTACACCTTC
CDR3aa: CASSPQQGPLYGYTF

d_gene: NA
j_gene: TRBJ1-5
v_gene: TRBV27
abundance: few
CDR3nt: TGTGCCAGCAGTTTGAGGGGACGACAGGTCAATCAGCCCCAGCATTTT
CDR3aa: CASSLRGRQVNQPQHF

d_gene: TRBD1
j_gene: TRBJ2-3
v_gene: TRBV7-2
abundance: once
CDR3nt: TGTGCCAGCACCGTAGGGGGCCGCACAGATACGCAGTATTTT
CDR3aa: CASTVGGRTDTQYF

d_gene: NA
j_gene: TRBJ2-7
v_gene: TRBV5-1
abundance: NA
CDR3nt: TGCGCCAGCAGCTCCTTACAAGACACCTACGAGCAGTACTTC
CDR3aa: CASSSLQDTYEQYF

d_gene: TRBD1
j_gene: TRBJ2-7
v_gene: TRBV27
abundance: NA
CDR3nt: TGTGCCAGCAGTTTACAAGGACCAGGGGGCGACGAGCAGTACTTC
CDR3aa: CASSLQGPGGDEQYF

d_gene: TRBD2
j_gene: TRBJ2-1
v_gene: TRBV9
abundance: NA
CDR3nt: TGTGCCAGCAGCGCCCGTTCGGCGGGGGGGGAATATGAGCAGTTCTTC
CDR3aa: CASSARSAGGEYEQFF

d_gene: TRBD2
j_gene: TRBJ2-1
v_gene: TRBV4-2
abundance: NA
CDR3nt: TGTGCCAGCAGCCAACTAGCGGGAGTTATAGGCGAGCAGTTCTTC
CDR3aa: CASSQLAGVIGEQFF

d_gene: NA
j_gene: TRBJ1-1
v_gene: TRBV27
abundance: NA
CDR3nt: TGTGCCAGCAGTTTAGGCGCGGGGAGGAACACTGAAGCTTTCTTT
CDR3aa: CASSLGAGRNTEAFF

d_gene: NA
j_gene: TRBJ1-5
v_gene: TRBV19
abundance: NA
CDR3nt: TGTGCCAGTAGTTGGGCCCGGTTTAGCAATCAGCCCCAGCATTTT
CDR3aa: CASSWARFSNQPQHF